The clone carrying this T cell receptor gamma chain turned up a few times. The antigen is unknown. Bulk repertoires came from Vgamma9/Vdelta2+ or Vdelta2-negative gammadelta T cells flow-sorted from PBMC. These data come from a study of γδ T cells in repeated Plasmodium falciparum infection. Study details: Sampling occurred at baseline, pre-infection for selected infections, and 21 days post-infection.

The CDR3 length is 13 residues. Losses at the gene ends were 12 bases for V and 4 bases for J; bases not matched to a gene: 15. The germline gives CDR1 VENAVY, CDR2 YDSYNSRV. TCRdb reprocessed the multiplex PCR reads through CATT. The sample contains more than 20,000 gamma-chain clones, 2.5% to 3.5% of which appear only once. Study observations and caveats: Malian children's Vdelta2-negative repertoires appeared more expanded and less diverse than Australians'.

The sample was gamma-delta T cells from blood. The source of this sequence is a pool of human donors (malaria-infected and uninfected, not separated). The chain combines TRGV8 with TRGJ1 or TRGJ2. In the absence of a J gene in TCRdb, the DNA was matched to germline to assign it here. The CDR3 reads CAPAPLKYYKKLF. The CDR3 coding sequence is TGTGCCCCAGCCCCACTAAAATATTATAAGAAACTCTTT.